Listed here are 25 T cell receptor beta chains from one sample, sequenced in a study of molecular identifiers for immune sequencing clone quantification. Each CDR3 protein gets one entry after TCRdb re-called the PCR reads with MiXCR. In the table there are some 320,000 distinct CDR3 sequences, roughly 24% of which are singletons. Sequencing input: naive CD8+ T cells from blood, with Jurkat cell RNA spiked in. Subset specified: FACS-sorted CD8+CD4-CCR7+CD45RA+ naive T cells. The source is a human donor in good health. Some libraries in this study had Jurkat cell RNA spiked in.

This rearrangement joins TRBV7-9 to TRBJ2-7; D is possibly TRBD2 (5 bases). V was cut by 6 bases and J by 3 bases, with 12 bases left in between. The CDR3 runs to 13 residues. Germline values: CDR1 SEHNR, CDR2 FQNEAQ (reference sequence). The CDR3 nucleotides read TGTGCCAGCAGGAAACTAGAGGACTACGAGCAGTACTTC. Amino acids: CASRKLEDYEQYF.

The table lists this clonotype with many counts. The chain carries TRBV28 and TRBJ2-3; 7 bases match TRBD1. The CDR3 loop spans 14 amino acids. Germline lookup yields CDR1 MDHEN and CDR2 SYDVKM. The ends lost 5 bases at V and 3 bases at J; junction bases unmatched: 5. CDR3 sequence reads: CASSTGDRTDTQYF. Written as DNA, the CDR3 is TGTGCCAGCAGTACAGGGGATCGGACAGATACGCAGTATTTT.

The chain links TRBV3-1 to TRBJ2-3; maybe TRBD2 (5 bases). The CDR3 extends over 16 amino acids. V was cut by 4 bases and J by 5 bases, with 19 bases left in between. Per germline, CDR1 LGHDT and CDR2 YNNKEL (reference sequence). The CDR3 nucleotides read TGTGCCAGCAGCCCGCGGGCGGGCAGTAGTCAAGATACGCAGTATTTT. This codes for CASSPRAGSSQDTQYF.

The sample holds many counts of this clonotype. The V call is TRBV7-2, the J call TRBJ2-3, with D unclear. CDR1 SGHTA and CDR2 FQGNSA come from the germline V gene. The CDR3 consists of 13 residues. V lost 2 bases, J lost 4 bases, and 7 bases lay in between. The CDR3 nucleotides are TGTGCCAGCAGCTTATTCGGTGCAGATACGCAGTATTTT. Translated: CASSLFGADTQYF.

This clonotype was counted at least ten times. The chain has TRBV2 and TRBJ1-1; no definite D call. CDR3 length: 15 amino acids. Germline-derived CDR1 and CDR2 are SNHLY and FYNNEI. V was shortened by 1 base and J by 0 bases, with 9 bases between the two germline ends. DNA for the CDR3: TGTGCCAGCAGTGAAGAGGTCGGAATGAACACTGAAGCTTTCTTT. Its translation is CASSEEVGMNTEAFF.

A few counts support this clonotype. The chain has TRBV29-1 and TRBJ2-1, with D possibly matching TRBD2 (6 bases). CDR3 length: 15 residues. Trimming shortened V by 7 bases and J by 8 bases, and 24 bases separated the two germline ends. CDR1 and CDR2 (germline): SQVTM, ANQGSEA. CDR3 nucleotides: TGCAGCGCTGAGGCGGTCGCTAGCGCTATTGATGAGCAGTTCTTC. The encoded protein is CSAEAVASAIDEQFF.

This chain links TRBV4-1 with TRBJ2-7; TRBD2 agrees at 9 bases. With V trimmed by 1 base and J by 3 bases, 7 bases remained unmatched. CDR1 is MGHRA and CDR2 is YSYEKL in the germline V gene. The CDR3 length is 16 residues. The CDR3 DNA sequence: TGCGCCAGCAGCCAAGCACCTAGCGGGACCTACTACGAGCAGTACTTC. Encoded protein: CASSQAPSGTYYEQYF.

This clonotype was seen more than once but under ten times. The gene calls are TRBV30 and TRBJ1-2; tentatively, D is TRBD1 (6 bases). Germline CDR1 reads GTSNPN; CDR2 reads SVGIG (reference sequence). Trimming removed 4 bases from V and 2 bases from J, with 14 bases in between. CDR3 length equals 14 residues. The CDR3 spells CAWNGGHHNYGYTF. The CDR3 DNA reads as TGTGCCTGGAACGGGGGACACCACAACTATGGCTACACCTTC.

The CDR3 spells CASSGTSGASEQYF. CDR3 bases: TGTGCCAGCAGCGGGACTAGCGGGGCCAGCGAGCAGTACTTC. This chain connects TRBV11-3 to TRBJ2-7; TRBD2 matches at 13 bases. Germline-derived CDR1 and CDR2 are SGHNT and YENEEA. The CDR3 is made up of 14 amino acids. The trim removed 5 bases at V and 6 bases at J, leaving 4 bases unmatched. The entire variable domain, with the rest obtained from reference TRBV11-3 and TRBJ2-7, is as follows: EAGVVQSPRYKIIEKKQPVAFWCNPISGHNTLYWYLQNLGQGPELLIRYENEEAVDDSQLPKDRFSAERLKGVDSTLKIQPAELGDSAVYLCASSGTSGASEQYFGPGTRLTVT.

This clonotype was counted at least ten times. One end of the junction fails to match germline, which may point to a read error. The V call is TRBV6-1, the J call TRBJ2-5; the D gene is possibly TRBD1 (6 bases). CDR1 MNHNS and CDR2 SASEGT come from the germline V gene. This CDR3 is 14 amino acids long. The CDR3 DNA reads as TGTGCCAGCAGTGCCTGGACAGAACAAGAGAGCCAGTACTTC. Its translation is CASSAWTEQESQYF.

The chain joins TRBV4-3 to TRBJ1-5, with D unresolved. Germline-derived CDR1 and CDR2 are LGHNA and YSLEER. The CDR3 sequence is 15 residues long. V lost 4 bases, J lost 3 bases, and 13 bases lay in between. CDR3 sequence: CASSRDRQFNQPQHF. The CDR3 coding sequence is TGCGCCAGCAGCCGAGATCGACAATTCAATCAGCCCCAGCATTTT.

About this clonotype itself: The junction shows a germline mismatch at one end, possibly a read error. The V and J genes are TRBV9 and TRBJ2-7; possible D gene TRBD2, 5 bases. From germline, CDR1 is SGDLS and CDR2 YYNGEE. The CDR3 is 14 residues long. CDR3 in amino acids: CASSVGGSSDEQYF. CDR3 nucleotide sequence: TGTGCCAGCAGCGTAGGAGGGAGCTCCGACGAGCAGTACTTC.

This clonotype has only a few counts. The J gene is TRBJ2-1, the V gene TRBV3-1; D unresolved. Germline CDR1 LGHDT, CDR2 YNNKEL (reference sequence). CDR3 length: 12 amino acids. Trimming removed 0 bases at V and 9 bases at J, with 6 bases between. This chain's CDR3 is CASSQDRGEQFF. Written as DNA, the CDR3 is TGTGCCAGCAGCCAAGATCGTGGTGAGCAGTTCTTC.

There are many counts of this clonotype. The V and J genes are TRBV6-5 and TRBJ1-1; D is unclear. CDR3 length equals 14 residues. Germline V gene lookup returns CDR1 MNHEY and CDR2 SVGAGI. V gave up 0 bases and J gave up 0 bases, with 5 bases separating them. CDR3 sequence: CASSYSGMNTEAFF. The CDR3 nucleotides are TGTGCCAGCAGTTACTCTGGTATGAACACTGAAGCTTTCTTT.

The genes are TRBV20-1 and TRBJ1-1; D is unresolved. V was cut by 3 bases and J by 3 bases, with 17 bases left in between. This CDR3 is built from 15 residues. Per germline, CDR1 DFQATT and CDR2 SNEGSKA (reference sequence). DNA of the CDR3: TGCAGTGCTAGTGGCGCGAGGGTGGGCGACACTGAAGCTTTCTTT. The encoded protein is CSASGARVGDTEAFF.

The chain joins TRBV7-9 to TRBJ2-5; 8 bases are a match to TRBD2. The CDR3 runs 16 residues. The V segment lost 5 bases and the J segment 3 bases; nucleotides outside the gene matches: 11. The germline CDR1 and CDR2 sequences are SEHNR and FQNEAQ (reference sequence). The CDR3 region has the DNA TGTGCCAGCAGCCGAAGCGGGGGTTGGTTCGAAGAGACCCAGTACTTC. Protein sequence: CASSRSGGWFEETQYF. The whole variable domain, remainder taken from reference TRBV7-9 and TRBJ2-5, is DTGVSQNPRHKITKRGQNVTFRCDPISEHNRLYWYRQTLGQGPEFLTYFQNEAQLEKSRLLSDRFSAERPKGSFSTLEIQRTEQGDSAMYLCASSRSGGWFEETQYFGPGTRLLVL.

This chain uses TRBV9 with TRBJ2-2; either TRBD1 or TRBD2 may supply D (5 bases each). Germline lookup yields CDR1 SGDLS and CDR2 YYNGEE. The CDR3 is 16 amino acids. Trimming took off 2 bases at V and 3 bases at J, with 14 bases between the two ends. Written as DNA, the CDR3 is TGTGCCAGCAGCGTGACCGGGACCTCCTACACCGGGGAGCTGTTTTTT. Its translation is CASSVTGTSYTGELFF.

Details on this clonotype: One base away lies a much larger clone, so this may be a sequencing read error. This rearrangement joins TRBV13 to TRBJ1-2; D gene ambiguous. The CDR3 has 12 amino acids. The germline CDR1 and CDR2 sequences are PRHDT and FYEKMQ (reference sequence). CDR3 amino acids: CASTLDGYGHTF. The CDR3 DNA is TGTGCCAGTACCTTGGACGGCTATGGCCACACCTTC.

The chain recombines TRBV27 with TRBJ1-5; no clear D. Trimming stripped 5 bases from V and 2 bases from J, with 13 bases between. Germline assignment: CDR1 MNHEY and CDR2 SMNVEV (reference sequence). This CDR3 contains 15 residues. As DNA, the CDR3 is TGTGCCAGCAGTCCAGGAGGAGGTGGCAATCAGCCCCAGCATTTT. The encoded protein is CASSPGGGGNQPQHF.

The chain couples TRBV7-9 to TRBJ2-3; 11 nucleotides line up with TRBD1. With 0 bases clipped from V and 5 bases from J, the junction kept 4 bases outside the gene matches. The CDR3 spans 16 residues. Germline V gene lookup returns CDR1 SEHNR and CDR2 FQNEAQ (reference sequence). The CDR3 loop reads CASSLAGQGAIDTQYF. The CDR3 coding sequence is TGTGCCAGCAGCTTAGCCGGACAGGGGGCAATAGATACGCAGTATTTT.

This clonotype was seen many times. The chain carries TRBV9 and TRBJ2-7, with a weak D call TRBD1 (5 bases). In germline, CDR1 is SGDLS, CDR2 YYNGEE. CDR3 length: 13 amino acids. Trimming stripped 3 bases from V and 2 bases from J, with 9 bases between. The CDR3 DNA reads as TGTGCCAGCAGCGCGGACACACCCTACGAGCAGTACTTC. Its translation: CASSADTPYEQYF.

This clonotype was seen at least ten times. The V call is TRBV7-2, the J call TRBJ2-7, with D perhaps TRBD2 (6 bases). The CDR3 is 15 residues long. V gave up 3 bases and J gave up 0 bases, with 12 bases separating them. Germline loops: CDR1 SGHTA, CDR2 FQGNSA. This CDR3 is CASSLGGGSSYEQYF. CDR3 in DNA: TGTGCCAGCAGCTTGGGTGGAGGGAGCTCCTACGAGCAGTACTTC.

The chain uses TRBV18 and TRBJ1-1; possible D gene TRBD1, 6 bases. The CDR3 spans 16 residues. CDR1 is KGHSH and CDR2 is LQKENI in the germline V gene. Trimming took 3 bases from V and 1 from J, leaving 15 bases between them. CDR3 DNA: TGTGCCAGCTCACCGGAGAAGGTACAGGGGAACACTGAAGCTTTCTTT. Translating gives CASSPEKVQGNTEAFF.

V is TRBV29-1 and J is TRBJ2-7, with 9 bases fitting TRBD2. Per germline, CDR1 SQVTM and CDR2 ANQGSEA. The CDR3 extends over 14 amino acids. J was trimmed by 3 bases and V by 4 bases; bases with no gene match: 7. The CDR3 protein is CSVVGGRGGYEQYF. The CDR3 nucleotides read TGCAGCGTTGTCGGGGGGCGGGGGGGCTACGAGCAGTACTTC.

This clonotype appeared many times. V usage is TRBV27 and J usage is TRBJ2-7, with D possibly called TRBD1 or TRBD2 (5 bases each). The ends were cut back, 5 bases at V and 2 bases at J, with 13 bases in the middle. Per germline, CDR1 MNHEY and CDR2 SMNVEV (reference sequence). The CDR3 consists of 14 residues. CDR3 sequence: CASSHNGAAYEQYF. In nucleotides, the CDR3 is TGTGCCAGCAGTCACAACGGGGCCGCCTACGAGCAGTACTTC.